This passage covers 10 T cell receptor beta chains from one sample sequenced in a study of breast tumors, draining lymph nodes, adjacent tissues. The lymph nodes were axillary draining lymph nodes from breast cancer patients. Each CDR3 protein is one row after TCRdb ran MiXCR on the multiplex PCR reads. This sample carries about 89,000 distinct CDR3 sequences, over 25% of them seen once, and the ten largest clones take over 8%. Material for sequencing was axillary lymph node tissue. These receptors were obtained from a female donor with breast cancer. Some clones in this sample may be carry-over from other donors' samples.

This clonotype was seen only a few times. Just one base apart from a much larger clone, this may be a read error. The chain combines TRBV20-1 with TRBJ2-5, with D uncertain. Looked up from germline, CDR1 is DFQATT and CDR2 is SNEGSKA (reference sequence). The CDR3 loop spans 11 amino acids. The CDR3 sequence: CSAPLTETQSF. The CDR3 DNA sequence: TGCAGTGCTCCATTAACAGAGACCCAGTCCTTC.

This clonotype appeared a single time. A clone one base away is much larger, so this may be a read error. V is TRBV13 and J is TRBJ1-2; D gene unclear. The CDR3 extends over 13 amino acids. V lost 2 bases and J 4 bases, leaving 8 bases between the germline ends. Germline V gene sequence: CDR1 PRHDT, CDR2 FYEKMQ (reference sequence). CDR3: CASSLPDGYGYTF. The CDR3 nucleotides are TGTGCCAGCAGCTTACCGGACGGCTATGGCTACACCTTC.

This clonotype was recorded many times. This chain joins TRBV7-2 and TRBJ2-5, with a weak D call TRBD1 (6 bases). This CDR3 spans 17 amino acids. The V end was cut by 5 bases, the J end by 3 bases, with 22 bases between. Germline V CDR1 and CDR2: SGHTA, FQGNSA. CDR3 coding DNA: TGTGCCAGCAGCCCCCGCCCCCCCGGGACACCAAAAGAGACCCAGTACTTC. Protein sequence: CASSPRPPGTPKETQYF.

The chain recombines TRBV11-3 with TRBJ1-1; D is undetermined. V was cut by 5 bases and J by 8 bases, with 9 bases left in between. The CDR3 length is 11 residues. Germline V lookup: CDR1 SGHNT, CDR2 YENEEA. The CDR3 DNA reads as TGTGCCAGCAGCCTGGGAAGAGAAGCTTTCTTT. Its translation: CASSLGREAFF.

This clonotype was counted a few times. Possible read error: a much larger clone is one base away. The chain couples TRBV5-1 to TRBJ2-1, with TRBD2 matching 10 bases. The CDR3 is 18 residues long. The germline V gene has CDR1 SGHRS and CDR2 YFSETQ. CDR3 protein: CASSRGQLAGGPYSEQFF. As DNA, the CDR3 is TGCGCCAGCAGCCGTGGCCAATTAGCGGGAGGCCCCTACAGTGAGCAGTTCTTC. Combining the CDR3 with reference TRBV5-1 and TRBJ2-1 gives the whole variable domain KAGVTQTPRYLIKTRGQQVTLSCSPISGHRSVSWYQQTPGQGLQFLFEYFSETQRNKGNFPGRFSGRQFSNSRSEMNVSTLELGDSALYLCASSRGQLAGGPYSEQFFGPGTRLTVL.

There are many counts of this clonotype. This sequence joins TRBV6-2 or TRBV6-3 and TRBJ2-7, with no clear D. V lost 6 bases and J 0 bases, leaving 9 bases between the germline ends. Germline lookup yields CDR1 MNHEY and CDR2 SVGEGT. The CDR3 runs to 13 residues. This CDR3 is CASRAGSSYEQYF. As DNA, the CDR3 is TGTGCCAGCAGGGCAGGTTCCTCCTACGAGCAGTACTTC.

The chain's CDR3 is CAISVGGQDYTF. The CDR3 DNA follows: TGTGCCATCAGTGTCGGGGGGCAAGACTACACCTTC. The rearrangement links TRBV10-3 to TRBJ1-2, with TRBD1 as a possible D gene (6 bases). Germline loops: CDR1 ENHRY, CDR2 SYGVKD. V lost 4 bases and J 10 bases, leaving 13 bases between the germline ends. This CDR3 is 12 amino acids long.

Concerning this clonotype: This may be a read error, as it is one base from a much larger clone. For the CDR3, the DNA is TGTGCCAGCAGGTATGGACAGGGGGCGGTCGGGGAGCTGTTTTTT. Translation: CASRYGQGAVGELFF. V usage is TRBV6-2 or TRBV6-3 and J usage is TRBJ2-2; 11 bases line up with TRBD1. The germline CDR1 and CDR2 sequences are MNHEY and SVGEGT. This CDR3 spans 15 amino acids. V was pared by 6 bases and J by 7 bases, with 7 bases of the junction left unmatched.

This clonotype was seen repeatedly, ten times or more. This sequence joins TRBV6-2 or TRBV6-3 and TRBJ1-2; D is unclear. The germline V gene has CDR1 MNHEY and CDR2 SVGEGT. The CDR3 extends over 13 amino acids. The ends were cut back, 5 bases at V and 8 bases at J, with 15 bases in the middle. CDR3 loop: CASSDTVSGGYTF. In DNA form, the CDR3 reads TGTGCCAGCAGTGATACAGTCTCTGGGGGCTACACCTTC.

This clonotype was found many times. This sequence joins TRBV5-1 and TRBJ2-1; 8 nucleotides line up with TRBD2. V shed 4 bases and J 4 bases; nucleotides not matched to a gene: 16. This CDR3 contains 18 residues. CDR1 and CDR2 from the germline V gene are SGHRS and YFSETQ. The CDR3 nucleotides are TGCGCCAGCAGCCCCTATGGGGTGCTAGCGGGTGATTACAATGAGCAGTTCTTC. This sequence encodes CASSPYGVLAGDYNEQFF.